This T cell receptor (beta chain) was captured in a study of blood T cell repertoires in COVID-19. Turning to the study itself: The cDNA or gDNA used as material had been derived from T cells, B-cell-depleted T cells, or PBMCs.

The protocol was immunoSEQ multiplex PCR, while the TCRdb copy is restricted to in-frame clones and leaves out a portion. The table has 310,000 or so clones, 85% to 90% seen once. Germline V lookup: CDR1 SGHRS, CDR2 YFSETQ. The CDR3 is 15 amino acids. Trimming removed 0 bases from V and 4 bases from J, with 13 bases in between. The chain joins TRBV5-1 to TRBJ2-5; perhaps TRBD1 as D (5 bases). This TCR came from an older man with acute or convalescent COVID-19. The specimen was peripheral blood. The DNA of the CDR3 is TGCGCCAGCAGCTTGGATCCAGGGAACCGAGAGACCCAGTACTTC. Its protein product is CASSLDPGNRETQYF.